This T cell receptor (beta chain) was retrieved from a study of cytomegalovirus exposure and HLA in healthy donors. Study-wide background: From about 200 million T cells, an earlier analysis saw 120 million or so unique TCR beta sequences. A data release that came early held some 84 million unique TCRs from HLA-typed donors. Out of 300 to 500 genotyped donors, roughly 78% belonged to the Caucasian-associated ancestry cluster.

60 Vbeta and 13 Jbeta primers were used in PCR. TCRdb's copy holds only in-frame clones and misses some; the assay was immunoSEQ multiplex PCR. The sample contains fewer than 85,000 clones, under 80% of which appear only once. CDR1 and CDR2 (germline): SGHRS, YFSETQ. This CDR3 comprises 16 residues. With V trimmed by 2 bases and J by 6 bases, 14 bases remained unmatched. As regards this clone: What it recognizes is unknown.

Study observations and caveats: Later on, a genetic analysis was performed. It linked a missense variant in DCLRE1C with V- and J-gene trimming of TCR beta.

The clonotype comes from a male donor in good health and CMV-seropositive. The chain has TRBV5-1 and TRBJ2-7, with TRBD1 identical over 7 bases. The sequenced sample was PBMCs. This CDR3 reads CASSFNRGGFSGEQYF. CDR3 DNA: TGCGCCAGCAGCTTTAACAGGGGTGGATTCTCGGGCGAGCAGTACTTC.